The sequence of this T cell receptor (beta chain) was determined in a study of blood T cell repertoires in COVID-19. Study context: Sites across the United States, Italy and Spain contributed samples from acute and convalescent COVID-19. In each case, the material was cDNA or gDNA derived from T cells, B-cell-depleted T cells, or PBMCs.

With V trimmed by 4 bases and J by 6 bases, 10 bases remained unmatched. The CDR3 is 16 amino acids. Per germline, CDR1 SGHDT and CDR2 YYEEEE. A single count supports this clone. Authors' processing steps: Reference gene primer amplification in the assay estimated nucleated cell counts. This table comes from immunoSEQ multiplex PCR, and its TCRdb copy is limited to in-frame clones, with some not included. The V and J calls and clone size come from that table; D and trimming were worked out from the DNA. The data contain about 270,000 clones, around 88% of them singletons. This chain uses TRBV5-6 with TRBJ2-7, with 13 nucleotides matching TRBD2. The TCR sequence derives from a man aged 80 or over with acute or convalescent COVID-19. Input material: peripheral blood. The CDR3 reads CASSPRTSGGSLEQYF. The CDR3 DNA reads TGTGCCAGCAGCCCCCGGACTAGCGGGGGCTCCCTCGAGCAGTACTTC.